The clone carrying this T cell receptor beta chain has a count of ten or more. The cDNA was generated by 5'RACE with 10-nucleotide random UMIs. Every sequencing run generated in excess of 160 million TCR-beta sequences. These sequences covered 15-18 subjects. One entry per CDR3 protein, called by TCRdb with MiXCR from the 5' RACE reads. The sample lists tens of thousands of distinct CDR3 sequences, 4.3% occurring once. The data were obtained in a study of neurological immune-mediated disorders. Whole-study context: The approximately 34 multiple sclerosis patients comprised about 31 that were relapsing-remitting and 3 that were secondary progressive.

Time point noted: longitudinal time-point 3. The unsorted libraries were generated from a total of 2 million PBMCs, which had been stored in RNAlater at -80 C. The V gene's germline CDR1 is SEHNR and CDR2 FQNEAQ (reference sequence). Deletions cut 5 bases from V and 7 bases from J, with 9 bases between. The CDR3 runs 12 residues. This chain links TRBV7-9 with TRBJ1-5; D is unclear. The sequencing sample was made of PBMCs. The receptor's source is a woman aged 60-75 years with multiple sclerosis. The CDR3 loop is CASSAGIQPQHF. CDR3 sequence (DNA): TGTGCCAGCAGCGCGGGAATCCAGCCCCAGCATTTT. Complete variable domain (other parts from reference TRBV7-9 and TRBJ1-5): DTGVSQNPRHKITKRGQNVTFRCDPISEHNRLYWYRQTLGQGPEFLTYFQNEAQLEKSRLLSDRFSAERPKGSFSTLEIQRTEQGDSAMYLCASSAGIQPQHFGDGTRLSIL.